The 29 T cell receptor beta chains listed next were all sequenced from one sample in a study of chemoradiotherapy in HPV16-positive cancers. TCRdb's table, derived via immunoSEQ multiplex PCR, lists solely in-frame clones and lacks some. The sample lists several thousand clones, about three quarters occurring once. The sample was gathered from a patient who underwent chemoradiotherapy. These receptors were taken from a human donor with HPV-associated anogenital cancer.

V and J are TRBV4-2 and TRBJ1-2; possibly TRBD1 for D (5 bases). V was pared by 0 bases and J by 4 bases, with 12 bases between. Germline V gene sequence: CDR1 LGHNA, CDR2 YNFKEQ. The CDR3 is 15 residues long. CDR3 sequence: CASSQEASTVYGYTF. The CDR3 region has the DNA TGTGCCAGCAGCCAAGAGGCGTCGACAGTCTATGGCTACACCTTC.

The chain has TRBV13 and TRBJ2-2, with D maybe TRBD2 (6 bases). The CDR3 covers 14 residues. The V and J ends lost 4 bases and 6 bases respectively, with 12 bases between them. Germline assignment: CDR1 PRHDT and CDR2 FYEKMQ (reference sequence). CDR3 sequence reads: CASSSAGYPGELFF. CDR3 bases: TGTGCCAGCAGCTCTGCGGGGTATCCCGGGGAGCTGTTTTTT. Combining the CDR3 with reference TRBV13 and TRBJ2-2 gives the whole variable domain AAGVIQSPRHLIKEKRETATLKCYPIPRHDTVYWYQQGPGQDPQFLISFYEKMQSDKGSIPDRFSAQQFSDYHSELNMSSLELGDSALYFCASSSAGYPGELFFGEGSRLTVL.

Regarding this clone: An end of the junction differs from the germline gene, which may be a read error. This sequence joins TRBV7-7 and TRBJ2-2; D remains ambiguous. The CDR3 is 15 residues long. Germline V gives CDR1 SSHAT, CDR2 FNYEAQ (reference sequence). The CDR3 DNA follows: TGTGCTAGCAGCCCCCGGGCCGCGAACACCGGGGAGCTGTTTTTT. This codes for CASSPRAANTGELFF. The variable domain in full, with the rest retrieved from reference TRBV7-7 and TRBJ2-2, is GAGVSQSPRYKVTKRGQDVTLRCDPISSHATLYWYQQALGQGPEFLTYFNYEAQPDKSGLPSDRFSAERPEGSISTLTIQRTEQRDSAMYRCASSPRAANTGELFFGEGSRLTVL.

The chain is built from TRBV12-5 and TRBJ2-1, with D possibly being TRBD1 or TRBD2 (5 bases each). The V gene's germline CDR1 is LGHNT and CDR2 FRNRAP. The CDR3 spans 16 residues. The V end was cut by 5 bases, the J end by 0 bases, with 14 bases between. The CDR3 nucleotides read TGTGCTAGTGGTCGACGGGGCGGCCTCTCCTACAATGAGCAGTTCTTC. Translation: CASGRRGGLSYNEQFF.

The rearrangement joins TRBV7-8 to TRBJ1-1, with D uncertain. This CDR3 is 12 amino acids long. The germline V gene encodes CDR1 SGHVS and CDR2 FQNEAQ. V was clipped by 1 base and J by 7 bases, with 7 bases between them. The CDR3 region is CASSLEASEAFF. CDR3 coding DNA: TGTGCCAGCAGCTTAGAGGCTAGTGAAGCTTTCTTT.

The rearrangement uses TRBV28 and TRBJ2-6, with D hard to call. CDR1 MDHEN and CDR2 SYDVKM come from the germline V gene. V lost 7 bases and J lost 1, with 11 bases in between. The CDR3 spans 15 residues. DNA for the CDR3: TGTGCCAGCACTTTTTCAGGATCTGGGGCCAACGTCCTGACTTTC. Protein product: CASTFSGSGANVLTF.

The chain links TRBV7-8 to TRBJ2-7; unclear D gene. The CDR3 is 12 amino acids. CDR1 is SGHVS and CDR2 is FQNEAQ in the germline V gene. V was shortened by 3 bases and J by 5 bases, with 8 bases between the two germline ends. The CDR3 DNA sequence: TGTGCCAGCAGCTTGGAAGGCAACGAGCAGTACTTC. This gives the protein CASSLEGNEQYF.

The chain uses TRBV27 and TRBJ2-5, with TRBD1 as a possible D gene (5 bases). Trimming took 8 bases from V and 3 from J, leaving 16 bases between them. Germline assignment: CDR1 MNHEY and CDR2 SMNVEV (reference sequence). This CDR3 has 14 residues. In nucleotides, the CDR3 is TGTGCCAGCTCGAATCTCGGCAGGGAAGAGACCCAGTACTTC. Protein product: CASSNLGREETQYF.

There are a few counts of this clone. The J gene is TRBJ1-5, the V gene TRBV30, with no clear D. The germline gives CDR1 GTSNPN, CDR2 SVGIG (reference sequence). The length of the CDR3 is 12 residues. V was trimmed by 0 bases and J by 5 bases, leaving 5 bases between them. CDR3 loop: CAWSVSHQPQHF. As DNA, the CDR3 is TGTGCCTGGAGTGTATCTCATCAGCCCCAGCATTTT.

The sample holds one count of this clone. The chain links TRBV6-6 to TRBJ2-3; D is unclear. Germline V lookup: CDR1 MNHNY, CDR2 SVGAGI (reference sequence). The V end was cut by 5 bases, the J end by 2 bases, with 17 bases between. The CDR3 totals 16 residues. The CDR3 bases are TGTGCCAGCAGTAACGCCACCAGGCGGACCACAGATACGCAGTATTTT. Translating it yields CASSNATRRTTDTQYF.

The chain recombines TRBV7-2 with TRBJ2-7; TRBD2 might be the D (6 bases). This CDR3 contains 13 residues. Germline V lookup: CDR1 SGHTA, CDR2 FQGNSA. Trimming cost V 6 bases and J 3 bases, with 12 bases left between them. Written as DNA, the CDR3 is TGTGCCAGCAGTTGGGACTTCGTCTACGAGCAGTACTTC. Its translation: CASSWDFVYEQYF.

This clone is termed medium-sized. The V and J genes are TRBV28 and TRBJ2-7; D call uncertain. The CDR3 contains 15 residues. V lost 6 bases and J 1 base, leaving 16 bases between the germline ends. CDR1 is MDHEN, CDR2 SYDVKM, per germline. Written as DNA, the CDR3 is TGTGCCAGCAGCACTGGGGAAGGCCCTTCCTACGAGCAGTACTTC. Protein sequence: CASSTGEGPSYEQYF.

The V call is TRBV28, the J call TRBJ2-7; D remains ambiguous. V dropped 5 bases and J dropped 2 bases, with 7 bases sitting between them. CDR3 size: 12 residues. Germline CDR1 MDHEN, CDR2 SYDVKM. In DNA form, the CDR3 reads TGTGCCAGCAGTGAATTACCCTACGAGCAGTACTTC. Protein sequence: CASSELPYEQYF.

V is TRBV4-2 and J is TRBJ2-5; 8 bases map to TRBD2. The length of the CDR3 is 18 residues. Germline lookup yields CDR1 LGHNA and CDR2 YNFKEQ. V dropped 1 base and J dropped 7; count of bases not matched to a gene: 17. For the CDR3, the DNA is TGTGCCAGCAGCCAAGTGTTGGCCTCCGGCGTCGGGGGGGCGACCCAGTACTTC. Translation: CASSQVLASGVGGATQYF.

The CDR3, as DNA: TGTGCCAGCAGCGGACCGCTAAGTTCACCCCTCCACTTT. It yields the protein CASSGPLSSPLHF. The J gene is TRBJ1-6, the V gene TRBV6-5; D gene uncertain. The V gene lost 6 bases and the J gene lost 9 bases, with 12 bases spanning the gap. CDR1 and CDR2 (germline): MNHEY, SVGAGI. The CDR3 covers 13 residues.

This chain uses TRBV28 with TRBJ1-5; D is ambiguous. Between the trimmed V and J ends, which lost 7 bases and 0 bases, there was a span of 16 bases. This CDR3 has 16 residues. Germline V lookup: CDR1 MDHEN, CDR2 SYDVKM. The CDR3 DNA sequence: TGTGCCAGCACTCAAGAGGCACTTTATAGCAATCAGCCCCAGCATTTT. Encoded protein: CASTQEALYSNQPQHF.

V usage is TRBV15 and J usage is TRBJ1-1; the match to TRBD1 covers 7 bases. There are 16 residues in the CDR3. Germline V gene lookup returns CDR1 LNHNV and CDR2 YYDKDF (reference sequence). V shed 1 base, J shed 3 bases, and the junction held 8 bases outside the gene matches. The CDR3 loop reads CATSRGGGQSDTEAFF. CDR3 nucleotides: TGTGCCACCAGCAGAGGAGGGGGACAGTCTGACACTGAAGCTTTCTTT. The full variable domain, rest sourced from reference TRBV15 and TRBJ1-1, is DAMVIQNPRYQVTQFGKPVTLSCSQTLNHNVMYWYQQKSSQAPKLLFHYYDKDFNNEADTPDNFQSRRPNTSFCFLDIRSPGLGDTAMYLCATSRGGGQSDTEAFFGQGTRLTVV.

The chain is built from TRBV9 and TRBJ2-1, with D maybe TRBD1 (6 bases). The CDR3 totals 14 residues. V was shortened by 4 bases and J by 7 bases, with 15 bases between the two germline ends. In germline, CDR1 is SGDLS, CDR2 YYNGEE. CDR3 sequence reads: CASSPTGTTNEQFF. DNA of the CDR3: TGTGCCAGCAGCCCTACCGGGACAACAAATGAGCAGTTCTTC.

This clone was seen a few times. The chain carries TRBV4-2 and TRBJ1-3, with D hard to call. The CDR3 is 14 amino acids. V was trimmed by 2 bases and J by 2 bases, leaving 7 bases between them. The germline gives CDR1 LGHNA, CDR2 YNFKEQ. Written as DNA, the CDR3 is TGTGCCAGCAGCCAATCAAATGCTGGAAACACCATATATTTT. Its protein product is CASSQSNAGNTIYF.

The CDR3 region has the DNA TGTGCCAGCAGCCAAGATCTCGGGCGGAACGTCGGTGAAAAACTGTTTTTT. It yields the protein CASSQDLGRNVGEKLFF. This sequence joins TRBV4-2 and TRBJ1-4, with D uncertain. CDR3 size: 17 residues. The germline CDR1 and CDR2 sequences are LGHNA and YNFKEQ. Deletions cut 0 bases from V and 7 bases from J, with 18 bases between.

The J gene is TRBJ1-1, the V gene TRBV23-1; D might be TRBD1 (5 bases). TRBV23-1 qualifies as an ORF whose function is uncertain. The CDR3 runs 13 residues. V was clipped by 6 bases and J by 6 bases, with 14 bases between them. The CDR3 DNA reads as TGCGCCAGCAGCCGACTGAGGGGTTCTGAAGCTTTCTTT. This gives the protein CASSRLRGSEAFF.

The V gene is TRBV5-1, the J gene TRBJ2-5, with 8 bases that match TRBD1. CDR1 and CDR2 (germline): SGHRS, YFSETQ. V lost 4 bases and J lost 5; bases outside the gene matches: 4. CDR3 length equals 13 residues. This chain's CDR3 is CASSGGQEETQYF. For the CDR3, the DNA is TGCGCCAGCAGCGGGGGACAGGAGGAGACCCAGTACTTC.

The chain combines TRBV10-3 with TRBJ1-3; D is perhaps TRBD1 (5 bases). Deletions cut 5 bases from V and 0 bases from J, with 11 bases between. CDR1 is ENHRY and CDR2 is SYGVKD in the germline V gene. This CDR3 region has 15 residues. CDR3 DNA sequence: TGTGCCATCAGTAAGACAGTCAGCTCTGGAAACACCATATATTTT. Translating it yields CAISKTVSSGNTIYF.

The chain couples TRBV5-1 to TRBJ2-3; TRBD2 aligns across 13 bases. Germline V gene data show CDR1 as SGHRS and CDR2 as YFSETQ. CDR3 length equals 15 residues. Losses at the gene ends were 2 bases for V and 4 bases for J; bases not matched to a gene: 1. The CDR3 region is CASSLTSGGADTQYF. Written as DNA, the CDR3 is TGCGCCAGCAGCTTAACTAGCGGGGGGGCAGATACGCAGTATTTT.

The chain employs TRBV28 and TRBJ2-3; D gene unclear. The germline V and J ends were trimmed by 3 bases and 1 base, with 17 bases remaining between them. CDR1 is MDHEN, CDR2 SYDVKM, per germline. The CDR3 consists of 17 residues. The CDR3 DNA reads TGTGCCAGCAGTTTTCCTAGTGGCAATATGCGCACAGATACGCAGTATTTT. It codes for CASSFPSGNMRTDTQYF.

The chain recombines TRBV19 with TRBJ2-2, with D unresolved. CDR1 and CDR2 from the germline V gene are LNHDA and SQIVND (reference sequence). The CDR3 loop spans 16 amino acids. The V gene lost 5 bases and the J gene lost 0 bases, with 13 bases spanning the gap. CDR3 sequence reads: CASSGWASPNTGELFF. CDR3 in DNA: TGTGCCAGTAGTGGGTGGGCGAGCCCGAACACCGGGGAGCTGTTTTTT.

J is TRBJ2-5 and V is TRBV14; D uncertain. The CDR3 is made up of 12 amino acids. Per the germline V gene, CDR1 is SGHDN and CDR2 is FVKESK. Trimming cost V 3 bases and J 8 bases, with 10 bases left between them. CDR3 nucleotide sequence: TGTGCCAGCAGCCAGTGGGTCGGCACCCAGTACTTC. Protein sequence: CASSQWVGTQYF. The variable domain in full, with the rest retrieved from reference TRBV14 and TRBJ2-5, is EAGVTQFPSHSVIEKGQTVTLRCDPISGHDNLYWYRRVMGKEIKFLLHFVKESKQDESGMPNNRFLAERTGGTYSTLKVQPAELEDSGVYFCASSQWVGTQYFGPGTRLLVL.

The chain employs TRBV5-1 and TRBJ2-7, with 8 nucleotides matching TRBD1. Germline-derived CDR1 and CDR2 are SGHRS and YFSETQ. This CDR3 has 16 amino acids. J lost 1 base, V lost 6 bases, and 12 bases had no gene match. The CDR3 nucleotides read TGCGCCAGCACCCCGACCCCGGGACAGGAATCCTACGAGCAGTACTTC. Amino acid sequence: CASTPTPGQESYEQYF. Combining the CDR3 with reference TRBV5-1 and TRBJ2-7 gives the whole variable domain KAGVTQTPRYLIKTRGQQVTLSCSPISGHRSVSWYQQTPGQGLQFLFEYFSETQRNKGNFPGRFSGRQFSNSRSEMNVSTLELGDSALYLCASTPTPGQESYEQYFGPGTRLTVT.

The chain carries TRBV5-1 and TRBJ2-1; possible D gene TRBD1, 6 bases. CDR1 is SGHRS and CDR2 is YFSETQ in the germline V gene. V was clipped by 0 bases and J by 4 bases, with 8 bases between them. The CDR3 runs 14 residues. CDR3 loop: CASSLGDTYNEQFF. The CDR3 nucleotides are TGCGCCAGCAGCTTGGGGGACACTTACAATGAGCAGTTCTTC.